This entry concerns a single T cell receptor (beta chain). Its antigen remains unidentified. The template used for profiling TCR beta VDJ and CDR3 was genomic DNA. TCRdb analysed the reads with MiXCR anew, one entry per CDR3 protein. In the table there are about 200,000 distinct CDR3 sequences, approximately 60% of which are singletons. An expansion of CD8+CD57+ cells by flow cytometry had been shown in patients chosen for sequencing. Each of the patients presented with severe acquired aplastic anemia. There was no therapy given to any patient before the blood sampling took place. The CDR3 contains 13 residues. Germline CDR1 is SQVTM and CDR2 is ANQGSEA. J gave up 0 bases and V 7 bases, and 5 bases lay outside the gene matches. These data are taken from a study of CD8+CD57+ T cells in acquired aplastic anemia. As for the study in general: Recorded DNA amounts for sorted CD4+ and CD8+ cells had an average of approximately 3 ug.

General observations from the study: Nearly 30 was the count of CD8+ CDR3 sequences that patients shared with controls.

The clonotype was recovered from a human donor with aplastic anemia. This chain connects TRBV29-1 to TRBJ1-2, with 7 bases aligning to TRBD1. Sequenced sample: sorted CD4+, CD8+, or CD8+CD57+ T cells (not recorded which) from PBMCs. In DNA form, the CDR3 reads TGCAGCGGGGGGACAGATACTAACTATGGCTACACCTTC. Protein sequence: CSGGTDTNYGYTF. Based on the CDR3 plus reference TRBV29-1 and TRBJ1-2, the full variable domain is SAVISQKPSRDICQRGTSLTIQCQVDSQVTMMFWYRQQPGQSLTLIATANQGSEATYESGFVIDKFPISRPNLTFSTLTVSNMSPEDSSIYLCSGGTDTNYGYTFGSGTRLTVV.